One T cell receptor (beta chain) is described in this entry. The data were produced by immunoSEQ multiplex PCR, yet TCRdb's version contains in-frame clones alone and is incomplete. This sample has around 30,000 clones, with roughly nine tenths found just once. From germline, CDR1 is SGHRS and CDR2 YFSETQ. The V gene lost 3 bases and the J gene lost 8 bases, with 15 bases spanning the gap. The CDR3 consists of 15 residues. This specimen belongs to a study of T cell changes during pregnancy in multiple sclerosis. The sample here was CD4+ T cells from peripheral blood mononuclear cells, taken in the first trimester of pregnancy. The chain is built from TRBV5-1 and TRBJ1-6, with a weak D call TRBD1 (5 bases). The receptor was isolated from a female donor with multiple sclerosis, enrolled in a pregnancy study. The CDR3 is CASSSGVSRDSPLHF. In DNA, the CDR3 is TGCGCCAGCAGCTCGGGGGTGAGCAGGGATTCACCCCTCCACTTT.